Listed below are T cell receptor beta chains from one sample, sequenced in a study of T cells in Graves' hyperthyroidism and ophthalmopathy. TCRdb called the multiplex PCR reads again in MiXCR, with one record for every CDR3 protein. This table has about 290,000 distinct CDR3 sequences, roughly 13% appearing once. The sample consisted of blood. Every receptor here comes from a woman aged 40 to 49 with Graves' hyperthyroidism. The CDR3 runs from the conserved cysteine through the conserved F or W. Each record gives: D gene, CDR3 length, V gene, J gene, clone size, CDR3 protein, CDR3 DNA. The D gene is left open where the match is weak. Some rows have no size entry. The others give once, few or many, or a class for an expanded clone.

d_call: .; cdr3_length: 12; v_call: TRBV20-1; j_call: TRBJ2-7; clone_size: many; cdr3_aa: CSAAIQGYEQYF; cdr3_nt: TGCAGTGCCGCGATACAGGGCTACGAGCAGTACTTC
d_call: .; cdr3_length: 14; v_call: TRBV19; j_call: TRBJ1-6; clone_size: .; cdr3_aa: CASSSGGANSPLHF; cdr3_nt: TGTGCCAGTAGTTCGGGTGGGGCAAATTCACCCCTCCACTTT
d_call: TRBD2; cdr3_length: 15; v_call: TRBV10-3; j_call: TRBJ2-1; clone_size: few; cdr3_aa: CAITFASGVLGEQFF; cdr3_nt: TGTGCCATCACTTTTGCTAGCGGGGTCCTAGGTGAGCAGTTCTTC
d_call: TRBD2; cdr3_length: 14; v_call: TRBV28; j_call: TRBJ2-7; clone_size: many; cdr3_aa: CASSFGGRRYEQYF; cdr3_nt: TGTGCCAGCAGTTTCGGCGGGAGGAGGTACGAGCAGTACTTC
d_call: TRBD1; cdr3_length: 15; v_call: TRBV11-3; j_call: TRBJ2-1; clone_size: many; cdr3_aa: CASSLYSGQSDEQFF; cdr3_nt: TGTGCCAGCAGCTTATACTCGGGACAGTCTGATGAGCAGTTCTTC
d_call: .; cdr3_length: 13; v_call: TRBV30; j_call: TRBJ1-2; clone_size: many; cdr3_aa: CAWRVNPNYGYTF; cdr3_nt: TGTGCCTGGAGGGTAAACCCTAACTATGGCTACACCTTC
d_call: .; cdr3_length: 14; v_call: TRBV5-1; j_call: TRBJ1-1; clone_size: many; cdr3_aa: CASSLVQGGPEAFF; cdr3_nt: TGCGCCAGCAGCTTGGTTCAGGGTGGCCCTGAAGCTTTCTTT
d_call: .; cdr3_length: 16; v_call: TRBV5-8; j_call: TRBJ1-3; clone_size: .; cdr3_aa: CASSLPQGAAGNTIYF; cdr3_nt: TGTGCCAGCAGCTTGCCACAGGGAGCTGCTGGAAACACCATATATTTT
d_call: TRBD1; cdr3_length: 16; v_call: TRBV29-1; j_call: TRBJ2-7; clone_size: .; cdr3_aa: CSVDDHPDRDPYEQYF; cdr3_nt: TGCAGCGTTGATGACCATCCGGACAGGGACCCCTACGAGCAGTACTTC
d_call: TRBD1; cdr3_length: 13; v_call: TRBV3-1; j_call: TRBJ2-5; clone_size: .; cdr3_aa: CASSYGTGESQYF; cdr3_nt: TGTGCCAGCAGTTACGGGACAGGGGAGAGCCAGTACTTC
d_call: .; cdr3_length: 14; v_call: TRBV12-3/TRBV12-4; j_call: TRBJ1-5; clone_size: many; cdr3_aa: CASRANYSNQPQHF; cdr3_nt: TGTGCCAGCAGGGCTAATTATAGCAATCAGCCCCAGCATTTT
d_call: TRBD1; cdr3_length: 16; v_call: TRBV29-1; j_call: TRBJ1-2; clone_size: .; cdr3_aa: CSTPSGTGGAYYGYTF; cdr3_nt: TGCAGCACGCCTTCGGGGACAGGGGGCGCTTACTATGGCTACACCTTC
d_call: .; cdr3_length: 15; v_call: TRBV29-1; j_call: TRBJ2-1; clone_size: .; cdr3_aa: CSVAGTPSSYNEQFF; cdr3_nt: TGCAGCGTCGCCGGGACTCCAAGCTCCTACAATGAGCAGTTCTTC
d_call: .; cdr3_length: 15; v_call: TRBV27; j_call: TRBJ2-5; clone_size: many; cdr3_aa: CASSEARTAQETQYF; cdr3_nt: TGTGCCAGCAGCGAAGCTAGGACAGCCCAAGAGACCCAGTACTTC
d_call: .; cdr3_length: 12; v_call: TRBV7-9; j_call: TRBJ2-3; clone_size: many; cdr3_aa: CASSASGDTQYF; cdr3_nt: TGTGCCAGCAGCGCCAGTGGGGATACGCAGTATTTT
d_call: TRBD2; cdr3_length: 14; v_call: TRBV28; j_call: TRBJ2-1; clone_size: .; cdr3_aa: CAGGEAADYNEQFF; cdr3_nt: TGTGCTGGGGGGGAGGCGGCGGACTACAATGAGCAGTTCTTC
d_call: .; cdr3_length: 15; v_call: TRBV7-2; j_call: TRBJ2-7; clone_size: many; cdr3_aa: CASSLANTGFYEQYF; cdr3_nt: TGTGCCAGCAGCTTAGCGAATACGGGGTTCTACGAGCAGTACTTC
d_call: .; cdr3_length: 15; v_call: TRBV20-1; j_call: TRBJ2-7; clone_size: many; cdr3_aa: CSATFRGSTGYEQYF; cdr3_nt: TGCAGTGCTACCTTTCGTGGGAGCACCGGGTACGAGCAGTACTTC
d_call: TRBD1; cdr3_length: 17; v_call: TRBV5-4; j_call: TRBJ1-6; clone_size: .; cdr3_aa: CASSFAGGLQSNSPLYF; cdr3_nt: TGTGCCAGCAGCTTTGCAGGGGGCCTGCAAAGCAATTCACCCCTCTACTTT
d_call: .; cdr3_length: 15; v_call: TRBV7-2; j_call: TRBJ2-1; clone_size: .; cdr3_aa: CASSLVWGSYNEQFF; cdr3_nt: TGTGCCAGCAGCTTAGTATGGGGATCGTACAATGAGCAGTTCTTC
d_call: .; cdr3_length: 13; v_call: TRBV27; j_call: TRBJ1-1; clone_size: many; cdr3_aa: CASSKRGDPEAFF; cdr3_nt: TGTGCCAGCAGTAAAAGGGGGGACCCTGAAGCTTTCTTT
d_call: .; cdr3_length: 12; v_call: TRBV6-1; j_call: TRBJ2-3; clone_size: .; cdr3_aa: CATEGSSDTQYF; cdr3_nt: TGTGCCACCGAGGGGAGTTCAGATACGCAGTATTTT
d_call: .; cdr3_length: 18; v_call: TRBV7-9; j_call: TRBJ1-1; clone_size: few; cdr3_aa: CASSGAFGQEGGDTEAFF; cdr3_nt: TGTGCCAGCAGCGGGGCCTTCGGACAAGAAGGGGGAGACACTGAAGCTTTCTTT
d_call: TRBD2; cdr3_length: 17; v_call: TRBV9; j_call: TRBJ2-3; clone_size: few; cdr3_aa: CASSVAGGQDSTDTQYF; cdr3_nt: TGTGCCAGCAGCGTAGCGGGAGGGCAAGATAGCACAGATACGCAGTATTTT
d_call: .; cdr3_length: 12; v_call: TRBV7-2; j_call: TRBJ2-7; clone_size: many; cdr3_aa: CASSSPSREQYF; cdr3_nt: TGTGCCAGCAGCTCTCCCTCTCGCGAGCAGTACTTC
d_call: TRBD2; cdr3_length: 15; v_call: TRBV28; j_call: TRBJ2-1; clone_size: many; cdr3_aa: CASSPLREGYNEQFF; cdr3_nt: TGTGCCAGCAGTCCCTTGAGGGAGGGATACAATGAGCAGTTCTTC
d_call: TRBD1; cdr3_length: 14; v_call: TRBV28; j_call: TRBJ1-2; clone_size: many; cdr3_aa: CASSLRTGGMSYTF; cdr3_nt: TGTGCCAGCAGTTTACGGACAGGGGGCATGAGCTACACCTTC
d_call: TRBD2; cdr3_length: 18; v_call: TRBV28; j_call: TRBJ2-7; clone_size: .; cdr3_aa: CASNQWTSGSLVSYEQYF; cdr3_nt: TGTGCCAGCAACCAATGGACTAGCGGGAGTTTGGTCTCCTACGAGCAGTACTTC
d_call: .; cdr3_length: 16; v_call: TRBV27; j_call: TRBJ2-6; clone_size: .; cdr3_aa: CASKTDHYSGANVLTF; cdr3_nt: TGTGCCAGCAAGACGGATCATTACTCTGGGGCCAACGTCCTGACTTTC
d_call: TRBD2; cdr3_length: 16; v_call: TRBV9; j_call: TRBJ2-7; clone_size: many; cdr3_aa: CASSVGTSGRGYEQYF; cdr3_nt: TGTGCCAGCAGCGTAGGAACTAGCGGGAGGGGCTACGAGCAGTACTTC
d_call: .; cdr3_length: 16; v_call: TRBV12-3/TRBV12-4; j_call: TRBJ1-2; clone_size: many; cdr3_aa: CASSSYQTGINYGYTF; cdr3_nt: TGTGCCAGCAGTTCCTACCAGACAGGAATAAACTATGGCTACACCTTC
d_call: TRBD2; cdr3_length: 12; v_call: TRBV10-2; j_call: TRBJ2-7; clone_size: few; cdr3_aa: CASSDQRERQYF; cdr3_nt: TGCGCCAGCAGTGACCAGCGGGAGAGGCAGTACTTC
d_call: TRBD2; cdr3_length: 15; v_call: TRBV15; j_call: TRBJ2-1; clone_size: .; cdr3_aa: CATSSGLAGPNEQFF; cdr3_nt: TGTGCCACCAGCTCCGGACTAGCGGGGCCCAATGAGCAGTTCTTC
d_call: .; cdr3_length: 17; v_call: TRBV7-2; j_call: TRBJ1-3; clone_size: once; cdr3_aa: CASSLRADRSAGNTIYF; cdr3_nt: TGTGCCAGCAGCTTAAGGGCTGACAGGAGCGCTGGAAACACCATATATTTT
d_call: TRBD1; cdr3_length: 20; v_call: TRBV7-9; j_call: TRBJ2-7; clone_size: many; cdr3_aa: CASSEWTGGLTGGPSGEQYF; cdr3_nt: TGTGCCAGCAGCGAGTGGACAGGGGGGTTGACGGGAGGGCCGTCTGGCGAGCAGTACTTC
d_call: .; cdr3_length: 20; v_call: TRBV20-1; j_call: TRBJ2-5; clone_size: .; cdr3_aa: CSASRTGGAISVLAKETRYF; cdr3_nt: TGCAGTGCTAGCCGCACTGGGGGGGCTATATCGGTATTAGCGAAAGAGACCCGGTACTTC
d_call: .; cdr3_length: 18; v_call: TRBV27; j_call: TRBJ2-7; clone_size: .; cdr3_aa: CASSLQTSGPTLSYEQYF; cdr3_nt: TGTGCCAGCAGTCTACAGACTAGTGGGCCAACCTTATCCTACGAGCAGTACTTC
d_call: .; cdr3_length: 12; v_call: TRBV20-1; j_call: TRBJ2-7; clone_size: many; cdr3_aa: CSASGTSYEQYF; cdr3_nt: TGCAGTGCTAGCGGAACCTCCTACGAGCAGTACTTC
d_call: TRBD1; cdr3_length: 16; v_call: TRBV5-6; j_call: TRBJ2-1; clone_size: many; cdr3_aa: CASSLDGTGRGNEQFF; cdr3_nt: TGTGCCAGCAGCTTGGATGGGACAGGCAGGGGCAATGAGCAGTTCTTC
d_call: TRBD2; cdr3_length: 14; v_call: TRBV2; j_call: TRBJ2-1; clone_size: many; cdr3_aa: CASEGSGTYNEQFF; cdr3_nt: TGTGCCAGCGAGGGGAGCGGGACCTACAATGAGCAGTTCTTC
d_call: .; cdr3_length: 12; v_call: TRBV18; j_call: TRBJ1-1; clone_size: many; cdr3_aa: CASSPPGTEAFF; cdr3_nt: TGTGCCAGCTCACCCCCAGGCACTGAAGCTTTCTTT
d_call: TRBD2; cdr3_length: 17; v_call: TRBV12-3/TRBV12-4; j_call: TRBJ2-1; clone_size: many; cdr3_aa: CASSTRTSGRGYNEQFF; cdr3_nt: TGTGCCAGCAGTACCCGGACTAGCGGGAGGGGTTACAATGAGCAGTTCTTC
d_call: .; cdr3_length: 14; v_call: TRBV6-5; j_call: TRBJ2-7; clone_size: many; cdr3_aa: CASSYSRGFYEQYF; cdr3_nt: TGTGCCAGCAGTTACTCACGGGGGTTCTACGAGCAGTACTTC
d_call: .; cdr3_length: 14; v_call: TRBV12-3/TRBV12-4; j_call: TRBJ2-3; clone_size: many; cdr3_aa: CASSWSPSTDTQYF; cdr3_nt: TGTGCCAGCAGTTGGAGTCCCAGCACAGATACGCAGTATTTT
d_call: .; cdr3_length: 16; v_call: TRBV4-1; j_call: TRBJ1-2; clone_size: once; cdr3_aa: CASSQVGPPNTYGYTF; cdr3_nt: TGCGCCAGCAGCCAGGTCGGGCCCCCGAACACCTATGGCTACACCTTC
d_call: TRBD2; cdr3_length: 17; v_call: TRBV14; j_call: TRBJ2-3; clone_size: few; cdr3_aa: CASSPEIAGGRADTQYF; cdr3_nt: TGTGCCAGCAGCCCGGAGATAGCGGGAGGGAGGGCAGATACGCAGTATTTT
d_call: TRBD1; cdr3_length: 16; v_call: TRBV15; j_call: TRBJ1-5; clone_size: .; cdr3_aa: CATSARTGGGNQPQHF; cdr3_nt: TGTGCCACCAGCGCCCGGACAGGGGGCGGTAATCAGCCCCAGCATTTT
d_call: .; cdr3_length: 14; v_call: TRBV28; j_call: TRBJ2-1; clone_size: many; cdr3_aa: CASSDHLRATEQFF; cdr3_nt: TGTGCCAGCAGTGACCATCTACGGGCCACTGAGCAGTTCTTC
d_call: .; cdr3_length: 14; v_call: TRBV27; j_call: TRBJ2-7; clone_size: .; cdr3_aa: CASSLSSPPHEQYF; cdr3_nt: TGTGCCAGCAGTTTATCCTCTCCACCCCACGAGCAGTACTTC